This T cell receptor (beta chain) is from a study of T cell repertoires in ileal Crohn's disease. Study at large: M6 samples are neoterminal ileum biopsies from postoperative colonoscopy.

Documented time point: neoterminal ileum biopsy at postoperative endoscopy, about 6 months after surgery. Per sample, roughly 500 nanograms of biopsy DNA were TCRB immunosequenced. Profiled with immunoSEQ multiplex PCR; TCRdb holds only in-frame clones, not every one. The table lists about 60,000 clones, about 88% of them singletons. Germline V gene data show CDR1 as GTSNPN and CDR2 as SVGIG (reference sequence). V was clipped by 0 bases and J by 7 bases, with 7 bases between them. The CDR3 is 12 amino acids. The sample consisted of ileal tissue. The V and J genes are TRBV30 and TRBJ1-5; weak D call: TRBD1 (5 bases). The receptor was isolated from an adult with Crohn's disease. CDR3 amino acids: CAWSVGAQPQHF. In DNA, the CDR3 is TGTGCCTGGAGTGTAGGGGCCCAGCCCCAGCATTTT. Together with reference TRBV30 and TRBJ1-5, the CDR3 gives the full variable domain: SQTIHQWPATLVQPVGSPLSLECTVEGTSNPNLYWYRQAAGRGLQLLFYSVGIGQISSEVPQNLSASRPQDRQFILSSKKLLLSDSGFYLCAWSVGAQPQHFGDGTRLSIL.